This paragraph covers one T cell receptor beta chain sequence. As yet, its antigen is unknown. The CDR3 loop spans 16 amino acids. V shed 0 bases, J shed 4 bases, and the junction held 8 bases outside the gene matches. In germline, CDR1 is SGHDT, CDR2 YYEEEE. This entry comes from a study of cytomegalovirus exposure and HLA in healthy donors. PCR employed 60 Vbeta and 13 Jbeta primers. Clones were read by immunoSEQ multiplex PCR, and TCRdb kept only the in-frame ones, dropping some. Across under 150,000 clones, the top ten clones capture less than 3% of the sample. General study points: Versus the approximately 720-donor mean, an Asian-associated ancestry cluster reportedly showed fewer N-insertions in a later analysis. In a later analysis, at a false discovery rate of 0.05, 15,000 to 20,000 TCR beta sequences matched HLA alleles.

Sequenced: PBMCs. The clonotype was recovered from a middle-aged man in good health and CMV-seronegative. The chain recombines TRBV5-6 with TRBJ1-1; 8 bases align to TRBD1. CDR3 in amino acids: CASSLAVGQGGTEAFF. DNA for the CDR3: TGTGCCAGCAGCTTGGCCGTCGGACAGGGAGGCACTGAAGCTTTCTTT. Complete variable domain (other parts from reference TRBV5-6 and TRBJ1-1): DAGVTQSPTHLIKTRGQQVTLRCSPKSGHDTVSWYQQALGQGPQFIFQYYEEEERQRGNFPDRFSGHQFPNYSSELNVNALLLGDSALYLCASSLAVGQGGTEAFFGQGTRLTVV.